This is a list of T cell receptor beta chains from one sample in a study of T cells in tumors after PD-1 blockade. Clones were read by immunoSEQ multiplex PCR, and TCRdb kept only the in-frame ones, dropping some. The sample includes around 1,700 clones, 75% of them seen just once. The starting material was tumor tissue, obtained after anti-PD-1 treatment. These TCRs come from a human donor with basal cell carcinoma. Each CDR3 is given with its conserved first and last residue. The order of the fields is D gene, clone size, J gene, V gene, CDR3 protein, CDR3 DNA. D genes are given only for firm matches. Rows give clone size only sometimes, using once, few, many, or a class for an expanded clone.

. | . | TRBJ2-7 | TRBV5-6 | CASSLGAHQRSYEQYF | TGTGCCAGCAGCTTGGGGGCCCATCAGCGGTCCTACGAGCAGTACTTC
. | . | TRBJ1-1 | TRBV30 | CAWADRTEAFF | TGTGCCTGGGCTGACAGAACTGAAGCTTTCTTT
TRBD1 | few | TRBJ2-3 | TRBV7-9 | CASSAGGQGATDTQYF | TGTGCCAGCAGCGCGGGGGGACAGGGGGCAACAGATACGCAGTATTTT
TRBD1 | . | TRBJ1-5 | TRBV28 | CASSAPRGQNNQPQHF | TGTGCCAGCAGTGCCCCTCGGGGACAGAACAATCAGCCCCAGCATTTT
. | once | TRBJ1-4 | TRBV14 | CASSQDRVGVWEKLFF | TGTGCCAGCAGCCAAGATCGAGTGGGGGTATGGGAAAAACTGTTTTTT
. | few | TRBJ1-5 | TRBV6-6 | CASSLTLGAANQPQHF | TGTGCCAGCAGTCTGACCCTAGGGGCCGCGAATCAGCCCCAGCATTTT
TRBD1 | . | TRBJ1-2 | TRBV5-1 | CASSPLGQGTNYGYTF | TGCGCCAGCAGCCCGCTGGGACAGGGAACCAACTATGGCTACACCTTC
TRBD1 | . | TRBJ2-2 | TRBV24-1 | CATSDRQGEDTGELFF | TGTGCCACCAGTGATCGACAGGGGGAGGACACCGGGGAGCTGTTTTTT
. | few | TRBJ2-2 | TRBV27 | CATAFEVNTGELFF | TGTGCCACCGCGTTTGAGGTTAACACCGGGGAGCTGTTTTTT
TRBD1 | . | TRBJ1-5 | TRBV6-1 | CASSEAGRGLGNQPQHF | TGTGCCAGCAGTGAAGCCGGCAGGGGGCTCGGCAATCAGCCCCAGCATTTT
. | . | TRBJ2-3 | TRBV2 | CASRRSSQSTDTQYF | TGTGCCAGCAGGCGGTCTAGCCAAAGCACAGATACGCAGTATTTT
. | few | TRBJ2-1 | TRBV7-9 | CASSAGTGSRNEQFF | TGTGCCAGCAGCGCCGGGACTGGGTCCCGCAATGAGCAGTTCTTC
TRBD2 | . | TRBJ2-1 | TRBV19 | CASKPTSGRAGNEQFF | TGTGCCAGTAAACCGACTAGCGGGAGGGCCGGGAATGAGCAGTTCTTC